This T cell receptor beta chain appears in the sequencing data of a study of sequential checkpoint blockade in melanoma. Sequenced by immunoSEQ multiplex PCR; TCRdb stores in-frame clones only, minus some. The sample yields 17,000 or so clones, 70% seen once. CDR3 length: 15 amino acids. V lost 0 bases to trimming and J lost 4 bases, with 12 bases between them. Germline V gene data show CDR1 as MGHRA and CDR2 as YSYEKL. Treatment here: randomized to nivolumab then ipilimumab (arm A) or the reverse (arm B). Material: CD8+ T cells sorted from blood (inferred from file names), obtained from a patient given nivolumab and ipilimumab in sequence. V is TRBV4-1 and J is TRBJ1-2; D is possibly TRBD1 (6 bases). This TCR was recovered from a human donor with melanoma. The CDR3 region has the DNA TGCGCCAGCAGCCAAGAGGCAGGGGTCACCTATGGCTACACCTTC. It codes for CASSQEAGVTYGYTF.